This is a list of T cell receptor beta chains from one sample in a study of cytomegalovirus exposure and HLA in healthy donors. Only in-frame clones appear in the TCRdb table, and some are missing; sequencing was by immunoSEQ multiplex PCR. The sample consists of 110,000 to 150,000 clones, about four fifths of them appearing once. Sequencing input: PBMCs. These receptor sequences come from a female donor in good health and CMV-seronegative. Both conserved end residues are part of each CDR3. A D gene is named only where the DNA matches it firmly. The size field is filled for only some rows; it gives once, few, many or a size class.

cdr3_nt cdr3_aa clone_size j_call v_call cdr3_length d_call
TGTGCCAGTAGTCTCGAGGGGGCGACTAATGAAAAACTGTTTTTT CASSLEGATNEKLFF . TRBJ1-4 TRBV19 15 TRBD1
TGTGCCATCGCAGACAGGGTCTACGAGCAGTACTTC CAIADRVYEQYF . TRBJ2-7 TRBV10-3 12 TRBD1
TGTGCCAGCAGCGTGCAGGTTACTAGCACAGATACGCAGTATTTT CASSVQVTSTDTQYF . TRBJ2-3 TRBV9 15 .
TGTGCCAGCAGTGACAGACTCAAGACCCAGTACTTC CASSDRLKTQYF . TRBJ2-5 TRBV2 12 .
TGTGCCAGCAGACCAGGGGGAACTGGAAACACCATATATTTT CASRPGGTGNTIYF few TRBJ1-3 TRBV6-5 14 TRBD1
TGTGCCAGCAGCCCTCTTAGCGGGGGACGGACGGGGGAGACCCAGTACTTC CASSPLSGGRTGETQYF once TRBJ2-5 TRBV7-6 17 TRBD2
TGTGCCAGCAGCCCATCCTTAGAGTATAGCAATCAGCCCCAGCATTTT CASSPSLEYSNQPQHF . TRBJ1-5 TRBV5-5 16 .
TGCGCCAGCAGGAACCTCGGGACAGCAAGCTACGAGCAGTACTTC CASRNLGTASYEQYF . TRBJ2-7 TRBV4-1 15 TRBD1
TGCGCCAGCAGCCTCGACAGGGGGCTACTAGCGGGAGTAGCAGATACGCAGTATTTT CASSLDRGLLAGVADTQYF . TRBJ2-3 TRBV4-3 19 .
TGTGCCAGCAGTTGGTCGGGGTCGGGGGAAAAACTGTTTTTT CASSWSGSGEKLFF . TRBJ1-4 TRBV2 14 .
TGCGCCAGCAGACTAGGGTCGGCCTCCAACACTGAAGCTTTCTTT CASRLGSASNTEAFF once TRBJ1-1 TRBV5-1 15 .
TGTGCCAGCAGTAATTCTGCCCGCGGGTACACCGGGGAGCTGTTTTTT CASSNSARGYTGELFF . TRBJ2-2 TRBV28 16 .
TGTGCCAGCAGCGTTACGGGAGATACGCAGTATTTT CASSVTGDTQYF . TRBJ2-3 TRBV9 12 .
TGTGCCAGCAGTGAACCCCACAGGGCCCTCTATGGCTACACCTTC CASSEPHRALYGYTF . TRBJ1-2 TRBV6-1 15 .
TGCGCCAGCAGCCAACGGACAGGGGTCTACGAGCAGTACTTC CASSQRTGVYEQYF . TRBJ2-7 TRBV4-3 14 TRBD1
TGTGCCAGCAGCCAAGGCTGGGACAGGAGGTTTTTT CASSQGWDRRFF . TRBJ1-4 TRBV14 12 TRBD1
TGTGCCAGTACCATTGGGCCGGGGTTCCAAGAGACCCAGTACTTC CASTIGPGFQETQYF . TRBJ2-5 TRBV19 15 .
TGTGCCAGCAGCCCGCTAGCGGGAGAGTCCCGGACCCAGTACTTC CASSPLAGESRTQYF . TRBJ2-5 TRBV6-5 15 TRBD2